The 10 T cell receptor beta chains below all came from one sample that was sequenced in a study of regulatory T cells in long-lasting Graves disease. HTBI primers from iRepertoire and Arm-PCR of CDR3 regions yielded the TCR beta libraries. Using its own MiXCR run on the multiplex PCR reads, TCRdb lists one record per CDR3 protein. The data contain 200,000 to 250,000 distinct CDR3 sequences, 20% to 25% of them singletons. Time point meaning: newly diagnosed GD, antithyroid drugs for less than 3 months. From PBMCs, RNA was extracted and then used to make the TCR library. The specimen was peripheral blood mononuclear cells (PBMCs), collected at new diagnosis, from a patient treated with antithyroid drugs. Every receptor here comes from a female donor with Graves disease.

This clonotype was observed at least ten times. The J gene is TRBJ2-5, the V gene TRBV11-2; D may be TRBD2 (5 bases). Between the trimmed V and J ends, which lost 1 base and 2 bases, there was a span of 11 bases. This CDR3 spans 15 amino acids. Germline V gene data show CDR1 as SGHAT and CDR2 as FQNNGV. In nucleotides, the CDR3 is TGTGCCAGCAGCTTAGCTGTCGGGAAACAAGAGACCCAGTACTTC. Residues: CASSLAVGKQETQYF.

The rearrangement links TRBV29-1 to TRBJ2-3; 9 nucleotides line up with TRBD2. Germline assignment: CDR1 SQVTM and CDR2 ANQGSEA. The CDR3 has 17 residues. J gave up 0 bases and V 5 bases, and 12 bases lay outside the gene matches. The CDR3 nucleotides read TGCAGCGTTCTCCGCCGGGTTACTAGCGGGAGCACAGATACGCAGTATTTT. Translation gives CSVLRRVTSGSTDTQYF.

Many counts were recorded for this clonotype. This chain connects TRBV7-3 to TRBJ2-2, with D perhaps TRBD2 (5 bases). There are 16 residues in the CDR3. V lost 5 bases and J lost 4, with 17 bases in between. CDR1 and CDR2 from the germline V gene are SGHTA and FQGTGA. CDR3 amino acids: CASSRQGTRTTGELFF. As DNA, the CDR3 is TGTGCCAGCAGCCGCCAAGGTACTAGGACCACCGGGGAGCTGTTTTTT.

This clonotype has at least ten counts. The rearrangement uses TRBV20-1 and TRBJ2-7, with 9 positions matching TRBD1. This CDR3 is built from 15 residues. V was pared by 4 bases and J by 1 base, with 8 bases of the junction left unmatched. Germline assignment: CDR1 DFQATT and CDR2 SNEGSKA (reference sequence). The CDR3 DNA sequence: TGCAGTGCTACCCGACAGGGGGTTCTTTCCTACGAGCAGTACTTC. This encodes CSATRQGVLSYEQYF.

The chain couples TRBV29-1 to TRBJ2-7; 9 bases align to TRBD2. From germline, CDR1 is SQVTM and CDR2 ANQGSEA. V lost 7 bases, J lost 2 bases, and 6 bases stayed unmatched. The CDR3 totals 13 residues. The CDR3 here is CSGMPSGAYEQYF. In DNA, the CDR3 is TGCAGCGGTATGCCTAGCGGGGCCTACGAGCAGTACTTC.

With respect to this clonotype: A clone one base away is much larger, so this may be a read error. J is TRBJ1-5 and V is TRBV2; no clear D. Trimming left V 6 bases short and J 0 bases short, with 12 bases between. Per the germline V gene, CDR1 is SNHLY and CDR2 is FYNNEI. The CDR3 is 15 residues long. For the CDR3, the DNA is TGTGCCAGCAGGTCCGACGGGCGTAGCAATCAGCCCCAGCATTTT. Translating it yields CASRSDGRSNQPQHF.

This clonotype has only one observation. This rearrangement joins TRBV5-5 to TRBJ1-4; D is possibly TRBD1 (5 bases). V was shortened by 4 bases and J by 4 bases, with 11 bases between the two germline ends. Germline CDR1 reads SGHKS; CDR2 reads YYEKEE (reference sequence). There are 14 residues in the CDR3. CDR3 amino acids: CASSRLDSNEKLFF. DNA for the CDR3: TGTGCCAGCAGCCGACTAGACAGTAATGAAAAACTGTTTTTT.

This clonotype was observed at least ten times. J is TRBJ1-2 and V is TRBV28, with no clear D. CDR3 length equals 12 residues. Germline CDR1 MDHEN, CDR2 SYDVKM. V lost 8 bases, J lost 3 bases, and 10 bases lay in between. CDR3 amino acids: CASEARDYGYTF. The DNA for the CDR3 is TGTGCCAGCGAGGCAAGGGACTATGGCTACACCTTC.

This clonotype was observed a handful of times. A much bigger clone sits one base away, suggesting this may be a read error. CDR3 amino acids: CASSLLGQCNEQFF. CDR3 sequence (DNA): TGTGCCAGCAGCCTCCTTGGACAGTGCAATGAGCAGTTCTTC. The chain uses TRBV11-2 and TRBJ2-1; TRBD1 is a possible D gene (6 bases). This CDR3 is built from 14 residues. V lost 5 bases and J lost 6, with 14 bases in between. The germline gives CDR1 SGHAT, CDR2 FQNNGV.

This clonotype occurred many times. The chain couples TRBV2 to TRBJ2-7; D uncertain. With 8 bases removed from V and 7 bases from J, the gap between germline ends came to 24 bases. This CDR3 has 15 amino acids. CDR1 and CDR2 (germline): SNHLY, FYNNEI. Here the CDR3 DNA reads TGTGCCAGCTCCCCCCGGTGGGCTCAACCGTGGGAGCAGTACTTC. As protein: CASSPRWAQPWEQYF.